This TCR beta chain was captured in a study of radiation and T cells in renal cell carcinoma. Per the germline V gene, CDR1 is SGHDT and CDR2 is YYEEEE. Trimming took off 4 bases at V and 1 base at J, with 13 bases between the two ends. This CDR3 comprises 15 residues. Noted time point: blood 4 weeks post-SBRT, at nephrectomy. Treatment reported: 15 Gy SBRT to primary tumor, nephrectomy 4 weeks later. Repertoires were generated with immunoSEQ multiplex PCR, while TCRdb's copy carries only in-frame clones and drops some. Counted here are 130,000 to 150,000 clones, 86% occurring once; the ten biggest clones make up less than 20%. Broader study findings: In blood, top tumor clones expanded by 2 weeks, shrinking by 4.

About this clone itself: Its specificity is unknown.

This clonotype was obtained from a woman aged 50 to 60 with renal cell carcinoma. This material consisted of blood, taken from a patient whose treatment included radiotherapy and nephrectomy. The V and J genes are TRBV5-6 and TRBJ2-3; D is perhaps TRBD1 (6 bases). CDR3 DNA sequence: TGTGCCAGCAGCGAAACAGGGAGAGGCACAGATACGCAGTATTTT. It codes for CASSETGRGTDTQYF.